This T cell receptor beta chain is from a study of cytomegalovirus exposure and HLA in healthy donors. Whole-study results and caveats: With later analysis, a missense DCLRE1C variant became linked to TCR beta V- and J-gene trimming. High sensitivity and specificity were reportedly achieved when the classifier diagnosed cytomegalovirus status. A few V segments could not be told apart, such as TRBV6-2 and TRBV6-3, and were left out.

On this clone itself: As yet, its antigen is unknown.

Germline assignment: CDR1 SGHVS and CDR2 FQNEAQ. CDR3 length equals 16 residues. The V and J ends lost 6 bases and 0 bases respectively, with 18 bases between them. Donors were ostensibly healthy at sampling, although undocumented immune exposures were probable. A multiplex PCR was run with 60 Vbeta primers and 13 Jbeta primers. Data came from immunoSEQ multiplex PCR; TCRdb stores just in-frame clones and leaves some out. Seen here are about 89,000 clones, roughly 85% observed once, and the top ten hold around 7%. The sequenced sample consisted of PBMCs. The rearrangement links TRBV7-8 to TRBJ2-7, with D possibly TRBD2 on 5 matching bases. The clonotype comes from a man between 35 and 55 years old in good health and CMV-seropositive. CDR3 residues: CASSVTSPYSSYEQYF. CDR3 bases: TGTGCCAGCAGTGTAACTAGTCCCTACAGCTCCTACGAGCAGTACTTC.